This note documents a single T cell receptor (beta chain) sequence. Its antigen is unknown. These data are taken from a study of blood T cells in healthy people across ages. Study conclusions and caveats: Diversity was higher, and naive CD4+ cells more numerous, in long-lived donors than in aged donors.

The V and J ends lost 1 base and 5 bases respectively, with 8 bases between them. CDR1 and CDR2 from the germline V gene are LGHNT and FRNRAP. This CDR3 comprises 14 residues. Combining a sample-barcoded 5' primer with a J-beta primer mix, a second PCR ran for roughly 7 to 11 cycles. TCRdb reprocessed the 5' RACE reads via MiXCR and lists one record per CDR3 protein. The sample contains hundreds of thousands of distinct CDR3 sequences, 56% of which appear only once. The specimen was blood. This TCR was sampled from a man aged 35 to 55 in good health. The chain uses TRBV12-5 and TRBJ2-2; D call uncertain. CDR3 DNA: TGTGCTAGTGGTTTGGGCCAGAGTACCGGGGAGCTGTTTTTT. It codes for CASGLGQSTGELFF.